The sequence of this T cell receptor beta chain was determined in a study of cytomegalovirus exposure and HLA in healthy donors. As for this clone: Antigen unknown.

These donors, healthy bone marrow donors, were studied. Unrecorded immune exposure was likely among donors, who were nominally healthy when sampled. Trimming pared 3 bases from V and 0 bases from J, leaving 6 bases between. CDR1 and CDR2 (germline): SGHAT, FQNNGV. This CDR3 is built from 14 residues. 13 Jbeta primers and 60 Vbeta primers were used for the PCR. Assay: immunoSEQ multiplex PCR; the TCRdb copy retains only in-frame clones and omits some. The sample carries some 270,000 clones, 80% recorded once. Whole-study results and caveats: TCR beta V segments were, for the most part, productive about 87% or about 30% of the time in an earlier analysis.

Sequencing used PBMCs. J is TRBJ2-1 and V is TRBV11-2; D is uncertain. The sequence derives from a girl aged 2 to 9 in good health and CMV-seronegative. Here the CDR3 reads CASSLSSSYNEQFF. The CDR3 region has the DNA TGTGCCAGCAGCTTGAGTAGCTCCTACAATGAGCAGTTCTTC.